Following are 6 T cell receptor beta chains from one sample sequenced in a study of glioma-infiltrating T cells. Amplification of TCR alpha and beta CDR3 regions from RNA used iRepertoire nested multiplex PCR. One entry per CDR3 protein results from TCRdb running MiXCR on the multiplex PCR reads. The data hold 150,000 to 200,000 distinct CDR3 sequences, with around 40% observed a single time. The material sequenced was glioma tissue, nonneoplastic brain tissue, or PBMCs (not recorded which). The receptor source for this set is a human donor with low-grade glioma or glioblastoma, undergoing nonglioma brain surgery, or in good health (not recorded which).

In this sample, this clonotype turned up many times. The chain has TRBV20-1 and TRBJ2-5; 14 nucleotides agree with TRBD2. J was trimmed by 7 bases and V by 6 bases; bases with no gene match: 10. The CDR3 is 15 amino acids. Germline CDR1 DFQATT, CDR2 SNEGSKA (reference sequence). The CDR3 sequence is CSADPGLAGVVTQYF. CDR3 DNA sequence: TGCAGTGCGGATCCGGGACTAGCGGGAGTAGTGACCCAGTACTTC.

Regarding this clonotype: This may come from a read error, since a much larger clone is one base off. The chain combines TRBV2 with TRBJ1-1; a weak D match, TRBD1 (5 bases). Trimming removed 6 bases from V and 3 bases from J, with 14 bases in between. This CDR3 has 14 residues. CDR1 is SNHLY, CDR2 FYNNEI, per germline. Written as DNA, the CDR3 is TGTGCCAGCAGCTCTAGTAGGGGCGACACTGAAGCTTTCTTT. This codes for CASSSSRGDTEAFF. The entire variable domain, with the rest obtained from reference TRBV2 and TRBJ1-1, is as follows: EPEVTQTPSHQVTQMGQEVILRCVPISNHLYFYWYRQILGQKVEFLVSFYNNEISEKSEIFDDQFSVERPDGSNFTLKIRSTKLEDSAMYFCASSSSRGDTEAFFGQGTRLTVV.

This clonotype was seen ten or more times. The chain recombines TRBV20-1 with TRBJ2-3; 13 nucleotides match TRBD2. Germline V CDR1 and CDR2: DFQATT, SNEGSKA (reference sequence). This CDR3 contains 16 residues. The CDR3 here is CSTGTSGIGIPDTQYF. CDR3 DNA sequence: TGCAGCACCGGGACTAGCGGGATTGGTATCCCAGATACGCAGTATTTT.

This clonotype appeared a few times. The chain is built from TRBV24-1 and TRBJ2-5; 12 bases agree with TRBD2. Germline lookup yields CDR1 KGHDR and CDR2 SFDVKD. The J segment lost 2 bases and the V segment lost 7 bases, leaving 13 bases of the junction unmatched. The CDR3 has 18 residues. The CDR3 DNA reads TGTGCCACCAGCGCCGGACGACTAGCGGGAGAGTATCAAGAGACCCAGTACTTC. Protein: CATSAGRLAGEYQETQYF.

At least ten counts were recorded for this clonotype. The J gene is TRBJ1-2, the V gene TRBV20-1; tentatively, D is TRBD1 (5 bases). The V end was cut by 4 bases, the J end by 0 bases, with 15 bases between. Per the germline V gene, CDR1 is DFQATT and CDR2 is SNEGSKA (reference sequence). The CDR3 runs to 15 residues. Written as DNA, the CDR3 is TGCAGTGCTAACCCCCGACAGAAGTCTAACTATGGCTACACCTTC. As protein: CSANPRQKSNYGYTF.

The gene calls are TRBV12-3 or TRBV12-4 and TRBJ2-7; no clear D gene. V was trimmed by 7 bases and J by 3 bases, leaving 7 bases between them. CDR3 length: 11 residues. The CDR3 loop reads CASITLYEQYF. The CDR3 nucleotides are TGTGCCAGCATTACCCTCTACGAGCAGTACTTC.